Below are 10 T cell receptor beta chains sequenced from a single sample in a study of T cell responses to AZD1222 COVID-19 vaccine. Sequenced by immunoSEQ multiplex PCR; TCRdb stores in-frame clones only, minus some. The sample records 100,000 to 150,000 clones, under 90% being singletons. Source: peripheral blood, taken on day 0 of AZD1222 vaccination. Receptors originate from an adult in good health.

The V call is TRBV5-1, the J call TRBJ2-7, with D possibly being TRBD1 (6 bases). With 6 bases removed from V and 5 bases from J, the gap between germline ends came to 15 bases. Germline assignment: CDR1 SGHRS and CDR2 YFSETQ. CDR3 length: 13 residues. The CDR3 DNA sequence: TGCGCCAGCACTATTCAAACAGGGAACGAGCAGTACTTC. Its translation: CASTIQTGNEQYF.

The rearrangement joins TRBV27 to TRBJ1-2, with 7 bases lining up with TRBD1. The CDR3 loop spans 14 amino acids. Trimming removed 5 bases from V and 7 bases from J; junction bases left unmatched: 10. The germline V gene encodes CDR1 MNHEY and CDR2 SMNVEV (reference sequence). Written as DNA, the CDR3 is TGTGCCAGCAGTCTCCGACAGGGAATAAGTGGCTACACCTTC. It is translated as CASSLRQGISGYTF.

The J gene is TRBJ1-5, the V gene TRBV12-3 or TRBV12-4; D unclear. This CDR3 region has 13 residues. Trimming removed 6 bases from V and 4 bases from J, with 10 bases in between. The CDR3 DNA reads TGTGCCAGCAGCCTTTTGGCGAATCAGCCCCAGCATTTT. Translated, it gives CASSLLANQPQHF.

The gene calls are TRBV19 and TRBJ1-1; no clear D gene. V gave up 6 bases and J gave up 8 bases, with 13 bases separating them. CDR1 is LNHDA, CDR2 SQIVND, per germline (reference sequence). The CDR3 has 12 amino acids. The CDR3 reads CASRGTSTEAFF. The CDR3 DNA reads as TGTGCCAGTAGAGGTACTTCAACCGAAGCTTTCTTT. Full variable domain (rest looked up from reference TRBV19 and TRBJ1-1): DGGITQSPKYLFRKEGQNVTLSCEQNLNHDAMYWYRQDPGQGLRLIYYSQIVNDFQKGDIAEGYSVSREKKESFPLTVTSAQKNPTAFYLCASRGTSTEAFFGQGTRLTVV.

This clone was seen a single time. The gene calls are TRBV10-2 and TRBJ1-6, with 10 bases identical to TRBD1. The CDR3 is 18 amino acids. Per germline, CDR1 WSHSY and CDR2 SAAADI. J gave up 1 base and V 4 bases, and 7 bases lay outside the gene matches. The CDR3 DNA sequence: TGCGCCAGCAGTGCCGACGGACAGGGGGGATCCTATAATTCACCCCTCCACTTT. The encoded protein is CASSADGQGGSYNSPLHF.

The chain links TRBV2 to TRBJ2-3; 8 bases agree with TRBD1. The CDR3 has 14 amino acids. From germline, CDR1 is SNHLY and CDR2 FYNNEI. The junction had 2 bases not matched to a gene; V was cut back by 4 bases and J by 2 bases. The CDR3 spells CASSGQGITDTQYF. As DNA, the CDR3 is TGTGCCAGCAGTGGACAGGGGATCACAGATACGCAGTATTTT.

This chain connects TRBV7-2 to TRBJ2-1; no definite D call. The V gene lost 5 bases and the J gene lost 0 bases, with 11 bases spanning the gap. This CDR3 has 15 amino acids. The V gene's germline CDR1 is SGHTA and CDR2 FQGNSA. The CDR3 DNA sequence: TGTGCCAGCAGCGAATATACGAGCTCCTACAATGAGCAGTTCTTC. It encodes CASSEYTSSYNEQFF.

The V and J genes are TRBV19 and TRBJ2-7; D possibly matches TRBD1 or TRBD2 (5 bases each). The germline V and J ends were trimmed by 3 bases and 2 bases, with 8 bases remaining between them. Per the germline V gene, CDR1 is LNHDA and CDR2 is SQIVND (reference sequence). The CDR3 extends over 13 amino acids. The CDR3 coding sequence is TGTGCCAGTAGTATGGGGGTAACCTACGAGCAGTACTTC. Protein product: CASSMGVTYEQYF.

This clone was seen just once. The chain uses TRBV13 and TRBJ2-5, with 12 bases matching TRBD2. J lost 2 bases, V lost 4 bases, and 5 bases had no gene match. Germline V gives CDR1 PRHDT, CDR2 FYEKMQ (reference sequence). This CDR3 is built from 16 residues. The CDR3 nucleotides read TGTGCCAGCAGCTCTCCTAGCGGGGGGGGACAAGAGACCCAGTACTTC. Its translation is CASSSPSGGGQETQYF.

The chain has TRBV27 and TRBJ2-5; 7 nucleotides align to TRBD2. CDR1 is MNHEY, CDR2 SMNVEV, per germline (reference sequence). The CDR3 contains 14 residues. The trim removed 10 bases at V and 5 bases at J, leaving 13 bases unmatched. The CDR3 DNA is TGTGCCACTAAACAAGCGGGGATGGGGGAGACCCAGTACTTC. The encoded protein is CATKQAGMGETQYF.